This TCR beta chain stems from a study of Ad26.COV2.S vaccination and SARS-CoV-2 variants. Indicated treatment: around 19 received Ad26.COV2.S at low or high dose, single or two shots; a few received placebo; per-sample allocation not given. Each sample was drawn 63 days after the first injection (of vaccine or placebo). Sequencing was performed with immunoSEQ multiplex PCR; in TCRdb, only in-frame clones are kept and a portion is missing. This table has around 300,000 clones, roughly 90% appearing once. Deletions cut 0 bases from V and 0 bases from J, with 15 bases between. CDR1 and CDR2 (germline): LGHNA, YSLEER. The CDR3 totals 18 residues.

Sample: peripheral blood, taken in a trial of Ad26.COV2.S vaccine versus placebo. The chain uses TRBV4-3 and TRBJ1-3; no reliable D call. The clonotype was recovered from a person aged 18-60 years who received the Ad26.COV2.S COVID-19 vaccine or a placebo. CDR3 sequence (DNA): TGCGCCAGCAGCCAAGAGGGCAAAGGAGGAGGCTCTGGAAACACCATATATTTT. It is translated as CASSQEGKGGGSGNTIYF.